This paragraph covers one TCR beta chain sequence. The antigen it binds to is not known. Base quality data are lacking; no much larger clone is found one base away. In total, 500 to 700 healthy bone marrow donors made up the cohort. At the time of sampling, all cohort members were nominally healthy, though unrecorded immune exposures were likely present. The donor was CMV seropositive and belonged to the group of 270 or so seropositive cohort members. A peripheral blood sample was provided by each donor, and peripheral blood mononuclear cells were used for TCR beta sequencing. The Qiagen DNeasy Blood Extraction Kit was used to extract genomic DNA from the blood cell samples. This sample was taken from a study of cytomegalovirus exposure and HLA in healthy donors (dated by TCRdb to the late 2010s). Context from the whole study: An earlier analysis of several hundred of the donors reported 276 Gb of sequence data and 90 million to 120 million unique TCR beta sequences obtained from approximately 180 million T cells. A later analysis re-analyzed previously published TCR beta repertoires from 650 to 800 donors and added high-resolution HLA genotyping to study TCR occurrence patterns. An early release covering just under 650 HLA-typed donors comprised 300 to 350 gigabases of sequencing data and about 90 million unique TCR sequences. To decide whether each TCR beta V gene segment behaved as functional or pseudogenic, an earlier analysis of approximately 590 of the donors relied on high-throughput TCR beta sequencing. A few DR-DQ haplotypes were treated as single units for association and clustering because of strong linkage in the cohort. A later genetic analysis used genome-wide SNP genotypes for about 65% of the roughly 670 donors, treating that subset as a discovery cohort. HLA typing included class I and class II loci at four-digit resolution. The genetic ancestry cluster associated with self-reported Caucasian donors included over 80% of the approximately 400 genotyped donors. The later analysis used no new phenotypic data to find candidate immune exposures, relying instead on TCR beta sequences and their occurrence across donors. Besides the first cohort of roughly 660 subjects, a separate validation cohort made up of roughly 120 different subjects was used. Donor age, sex, ethnicity and CMV serostatus were compiled together with the repertoire data. The study was designed to test whether signatures of past pathogen exposure could be identified by cataloging public T cell receptors. Typing coverage varied by locus: roughly 629-640 donors for A, B, C, DRB1 and DQB1; approximately 500 for DQA1; more than 600 for DPA1; under 490 for DPB1. Every discovery cohort repertoire had been produced on one sequencing platform. To predict cytomegalovirus infection status, the study brought together high-throughput TCR immunosequencing, statistical association of individual TCRs with disease status, and machine learning. The T cell repertoires of roughly 660 subjects were profiled by immunosequencing and related to cytomegalovirus serostatus. Among almost 400 genotyped donors of the cohort, an average of approximately 250,000 unique TCR beta nucleotide sequences were sequenced per donor, roughly a sixth of them non-productive. Study-wide conclusions, independent of this receptor: The only immune exposure information available for the cohort was CMV serostatus. The presence/absence analyses assumed that sequencing depth was roughly uniform across donors, and that assumption may not be true. Across donors, most TCR sequences were observed very rarely, whereas some public TCRs were present in many individuals. Linkage disequilibrium might explain the correlated functional status among segregating V segments, but an unknown experimental factor could not be excluded. Broadly in line with IMGT annotations, most TCR beta V segments showed up in productive rearrangements about 87% or about 30% of the time in an earlier analysis of around 550 of the donors. A few of the identified cytomegalovirus-associated TCR beta chains were confirmed in vitro to be specific for cytomegalovirus antigens. Most CMV-associated TCR beta chains appeared to be HLA-restricted in a later analysis, and the HLA associations seemed to be driven largely by CMV exposure. The 87-base-pair reads could not distinguish some IMGT-functional V segments, including TRBV6-2 and TRBV6-3, so those segments were excluded. Assigning TCR associations to individual alleles was difficult when HLA alleles, especially DR and DQ, strongly co-occurred. In this cohort, only TCR beta chains were sequenced, and detectable features were limited by the absence of alpha or paired-chain data. A total of about 180 TCR beta chains were listed by the study as associated with cytomegalovirus. The classifier was reported to diagnose cytomegalovirus status with high specificity and sensitivity in both the original and validation cohorts. According to a later genetic analysis, donors in an Asian-associated ancestry cluster had fewer N-insertions in productive TCRs than the approximately 690-donor mean. A later analysis reported that several top co-occurrence clusters appeared linked to parvovirus B19, influenza, CMV and Epstein-Barr virus. A later analysis found that TCR association rates varied across HLA loci, with DRB1 alleles showing the most associated TCRs and HLA-C alleles the fewest. In a later analysis, 16,951 TCR beta sequences were associated with specific HLA alleles at a false discovery rate of 0.05. A further reported finding was that TCR beta sequences accurately predicted the HLA-A and HLA-B alleles for most subjects in the first cohort. The authors suggested that the approach could potentially be generalized to other disease states and immunological phenotypes. Because HLA typing was missing for some donors at each locus, association tests included only the typed subset. In a later genetic analysis, a missense DCLRE1C variant was associated with V-gene and J-gene trimming of TCR beta chains, and the association was replicated in an independent cohort. Because counts were too low, about 17 rarely observed V segments, including chromosome 9 orphons, were excluded from the earlier analysis of around 640 of the donors. A group of highly shared sequence variants was considered likely to be a technical artifact of the sequencing pipeline. In a later analysis, HLA-associated TCR beta chains showed more clonal expansion and lower generation probabilities than non-associated chains that were equally common.

The library relied on the immunoSEQ multiplex PCR assay. The multiplex PCR relied on a mix of 60 forward primers for TCR Vbeta segments and 13 reverse primers for TCR Jbeta segments. The CDR3 region of rearranged TCR beta genes was amplified from genomic DNA by a multiplex PCR assay. The amplified TCR beta libraries were sequenced on the Illumina HiSeq System as 87-base-pair reads. Per the authors' processing: A later analysis counted about 80 million unique TCR beta chains across the approximately 700 repertoires, and around 9.9 million of these chains were shared by at least two donors. Raw reads were error-corrected and collapsed into unique sequences with a nearest-neighbor algorithm that merged closely related sequences to remove PCR and sequencing errors. To assign V, D and J gene segments, CDR3 sequences were aligned to IMGT reference sequences. Each retained sequence needed at least a six-nucleotide match to both a V gene segment and a J gene segment. A rearrangement was called productive if the CDR3 had no stop codons and remained in frame with V and J, and every other rearrangement was called non-productive. Following IMGT convention, CDR3 was defined as the stretch from the second conserved V-encoded cysteine up to the conserved J-encoded phenylalanine. The earlier analysis of about 570 of the donors excluded any sequence lacking an unambiguous match to a single V gene segment. An earlier analysis of several hundred of the donors called V segments functional above 56.7% productive rearrangements and segregating when the between-donor standard deviation exceeded 5%. A statistical classification framework was built for diagnosing cytomegalovirus status from the catalog of TCR beta chain sequences. V and J gene assignment, in a later analysis, came from comparing TCR nucleotide sequences with IMGT/GENE-DB human TR gene sequences. A later analysis assigned CDR3 sequences and most-parsimonious VDJ recombination scenarios with the TCRdist pipeline. A later analysis defined each TCR beta chain by its CDR3 amino acid sequence plus V-gene family, and excluded reads lacking a unique V-gene family. To address suspected cross-contamination and a sequencing artifact, a later analysis removed 450 to 700 highly shared, low-generation-probability nucleotide sequences. A later analysis calculated a clonal expansion index for each public chain from normalized within-repertoire ranks of inferred template counts. A later analysis computed generation probabilities with a VDJ recombination model fitted to out-of-frame rearrangements, and checked the results against IGoR. Hypergeometric tests were used in a later analysis to score TCR-TCR, TCR-HLA and TCR-CMV co-occurrence, with a repertoire-size bias correction applied to the TCR pairs. False discovery rates were estimated in a later analysis by permuting HLA or CMV assignments 20 times. In a later analysis, co-occurring TCRs were grouped with DBSCAN, and TCRdist sequence similarity was added when clustering was performed within HLA-allele-positive subsets. For co-occurrence clustering, repertoires with fewer than 30,000 or more than 120,000 public chains were excluded, along with five repertoires with anomalous nucleotide sharing. TCRdb took over this immuneACCESS table, retaining in-frame rearrangements with V and J assigned. Such tables are incomplete; in checked studies, under half of the missing clones stem from an unresolved V gene, and the remainder is unexplained. V, J and clone size reflect that table, while D and trimming were determined from the DNA. The sample table holds 85,000 to 100,000 clones, of which 84% were seen once. The ten top clones hold about 5.6% of the sample.

Its CDR3 holds 16 amino acids, cysteine through phenylalanine. Of all the DNA, just the CDR3 is kept, 48 bases in frame from base 1. CDR1 and CDR2 were assigned from the germline V gene as SNHLY and FYNNEI. The germline V and J ends show losses of 7 bases and 2 bases respectively, and no gene match explains 6 bases of the junction. Sequencing was performed on PBMCs. The sequence joins TRBV2 to TRBJ2-3, with TRBD2 matching 13 junction bases. The clonotype comes from a woman between 18 and 29 years old in good health and CMV-seropositive. The base sequence is TGTGCCAGCACTGGGACTAGCGGGATTATCACAGATACGCAGTATTTT. Translated, it reads CASTGTSGIITDTQYF. The full variable domain, completed from the reference TRBV2 and TRBJ2-3 proteins outside the CDR3, reads EPEVTQTPSHQVTQMGQEVILRCVPISNHLYFYWYRQILGQKVEFLVSFYNNEISEKSEIFDDQFSVERPDGSNFTLKIRSTKLEDSAMYFCASTGTSGIITDTQYFGPGTRLTVL.